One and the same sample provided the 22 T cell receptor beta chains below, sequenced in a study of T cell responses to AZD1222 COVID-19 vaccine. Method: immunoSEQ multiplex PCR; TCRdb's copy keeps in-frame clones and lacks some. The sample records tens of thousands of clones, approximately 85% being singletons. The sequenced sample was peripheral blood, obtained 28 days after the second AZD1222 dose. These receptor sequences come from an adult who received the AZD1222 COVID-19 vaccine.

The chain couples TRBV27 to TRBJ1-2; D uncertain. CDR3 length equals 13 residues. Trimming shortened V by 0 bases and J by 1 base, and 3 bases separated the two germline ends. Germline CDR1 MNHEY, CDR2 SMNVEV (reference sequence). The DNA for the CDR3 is TGTGCCAGCAGTTTATCCAGTAACTATGGCTACACCTTC. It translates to CASSLSSNYGYTF.

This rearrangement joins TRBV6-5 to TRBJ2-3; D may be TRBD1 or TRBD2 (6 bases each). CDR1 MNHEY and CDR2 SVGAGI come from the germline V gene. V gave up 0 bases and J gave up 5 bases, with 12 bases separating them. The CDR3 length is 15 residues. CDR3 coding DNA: TGTGCCAGCAGTTACTCGAGGGGGGAAAGAGATACGCAGTATTTT. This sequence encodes CASSYSRGERDTQYF.

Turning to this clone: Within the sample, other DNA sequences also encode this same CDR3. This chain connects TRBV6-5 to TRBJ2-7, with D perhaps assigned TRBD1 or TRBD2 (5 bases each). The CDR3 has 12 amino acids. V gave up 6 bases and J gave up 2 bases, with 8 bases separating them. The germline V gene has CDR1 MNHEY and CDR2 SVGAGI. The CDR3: CASSQGPYEQYF. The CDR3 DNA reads TGTGCCAGCAGCCAGGGACCCTACGAGCAGTACTTC.

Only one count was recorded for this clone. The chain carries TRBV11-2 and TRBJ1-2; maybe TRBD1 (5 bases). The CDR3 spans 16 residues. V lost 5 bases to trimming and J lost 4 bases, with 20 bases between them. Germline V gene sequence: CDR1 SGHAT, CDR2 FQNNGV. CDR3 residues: CASSEASVAGSYGYTF. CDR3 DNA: TGTGCCAGCAGCGAGGCATCCGTGGCAGGGTCCTATGGCTACACCTTC.

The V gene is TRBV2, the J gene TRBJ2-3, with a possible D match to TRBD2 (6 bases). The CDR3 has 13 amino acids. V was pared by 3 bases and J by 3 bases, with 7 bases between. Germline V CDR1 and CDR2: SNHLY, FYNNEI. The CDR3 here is CASSDAGTDTQYF. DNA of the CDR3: TGTGCCAGCAGTGACGCGGGAACAGATACGCAGTATTTT.

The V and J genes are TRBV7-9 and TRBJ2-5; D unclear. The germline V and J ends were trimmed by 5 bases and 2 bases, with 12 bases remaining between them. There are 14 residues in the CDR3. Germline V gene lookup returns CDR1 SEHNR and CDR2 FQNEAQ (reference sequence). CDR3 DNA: TGTGCCAGCAGCCTCACGACGCAGCAAGAGACCCAGTACTTC. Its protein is CASSLTTQQETQYF. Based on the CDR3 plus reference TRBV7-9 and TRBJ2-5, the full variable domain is DTGVSQNPRHKITKRGQNVTFRCDPISEHNRLYWYRQTLGQGPEFLTYFQNEAQLEKSRLLSDRFSAERPKGSFSTLEIQRTEQGDSAMYLCASSLTTQQETQYFGPGTRLLVL.

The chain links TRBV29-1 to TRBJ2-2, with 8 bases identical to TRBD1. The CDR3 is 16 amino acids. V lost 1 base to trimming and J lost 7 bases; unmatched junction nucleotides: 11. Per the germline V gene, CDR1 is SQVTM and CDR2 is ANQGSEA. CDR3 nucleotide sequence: TGCAGCGTTGAAGTTGGAGGGACAGGTTCGAGCGGGGAGCTGTTTTTT. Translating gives CSVEVGGTGSSGELFF.

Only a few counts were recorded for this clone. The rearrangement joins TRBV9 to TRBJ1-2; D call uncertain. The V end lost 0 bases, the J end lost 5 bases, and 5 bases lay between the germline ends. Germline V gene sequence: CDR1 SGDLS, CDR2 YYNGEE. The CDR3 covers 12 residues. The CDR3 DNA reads TGTGCCAGCAGCGTAGACAGATATGGCTACACCTTC. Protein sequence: CASSVDRYGYTF.

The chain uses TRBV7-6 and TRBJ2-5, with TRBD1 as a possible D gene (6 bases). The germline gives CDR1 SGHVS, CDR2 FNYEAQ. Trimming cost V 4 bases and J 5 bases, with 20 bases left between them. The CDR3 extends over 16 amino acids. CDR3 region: CASSSGKTGTTETQYF. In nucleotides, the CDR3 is TGTGCCAGCAGCTCCGGGAAGACAGGTACAACCGAGACCCAGTACTTC.

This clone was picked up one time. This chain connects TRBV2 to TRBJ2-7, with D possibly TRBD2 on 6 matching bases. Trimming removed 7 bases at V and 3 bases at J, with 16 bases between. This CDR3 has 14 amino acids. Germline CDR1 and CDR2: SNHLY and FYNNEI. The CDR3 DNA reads TGTGCCAGCACCTCGGGCCGGGGGAACTACGAGCAGTACTTC. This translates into CASTSGRGNYEQYF.

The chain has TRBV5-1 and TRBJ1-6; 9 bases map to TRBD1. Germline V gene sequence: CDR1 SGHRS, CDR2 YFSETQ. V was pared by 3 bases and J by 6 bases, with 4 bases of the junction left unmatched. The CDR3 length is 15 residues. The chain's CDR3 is CASSYRGQGNSPLHF. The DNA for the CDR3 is TGCGCCAGCAGCTACAGGGGACAGGGTAATTCACCCCTCCACTTT.

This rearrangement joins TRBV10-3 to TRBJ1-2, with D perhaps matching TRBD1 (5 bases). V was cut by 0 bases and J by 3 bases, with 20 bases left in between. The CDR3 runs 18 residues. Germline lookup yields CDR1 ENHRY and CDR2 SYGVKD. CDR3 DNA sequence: TGTGCCATCAGTGAGTCGATTGGGGCAGCCGCTCTCGACTATGGCTACACCTTC. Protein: CAISESIGAAALDYGYTF.

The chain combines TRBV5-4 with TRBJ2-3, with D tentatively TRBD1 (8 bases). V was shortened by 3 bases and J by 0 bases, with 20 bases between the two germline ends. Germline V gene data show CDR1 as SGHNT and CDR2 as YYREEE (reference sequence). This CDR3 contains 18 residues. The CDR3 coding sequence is TGTGCCAGCAGCTCCAACAGGGGGGGGTTCCCTAGCACAGATACGCAGTATTTT. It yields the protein CASSSNRGGFPSTDTQYF.

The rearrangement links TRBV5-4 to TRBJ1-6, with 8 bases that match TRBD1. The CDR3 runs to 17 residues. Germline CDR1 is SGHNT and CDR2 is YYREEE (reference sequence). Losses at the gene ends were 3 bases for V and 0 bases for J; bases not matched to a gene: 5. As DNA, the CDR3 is TGTGCCAGCAGCTGGAGGACAGGGAGCTCCTATAATTCACCCCTCCACTTT. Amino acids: CASSWRTGSSYNSPLHF.

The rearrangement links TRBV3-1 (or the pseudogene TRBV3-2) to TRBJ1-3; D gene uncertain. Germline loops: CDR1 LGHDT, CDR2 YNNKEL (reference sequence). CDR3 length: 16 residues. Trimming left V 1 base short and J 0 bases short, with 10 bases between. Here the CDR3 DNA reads TGTGCCAGCAGCCAAGGGCGGAGTAACTCTGGAAACACCATATATTTT. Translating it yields CASSQGRSNSGNTIYF.

The CDR3 protein is CAISPGAEPNYGYTF. CDR3 bases: TGTGCCATCAGCCCAGGGGCAGAACCTAACTATGGCTACACCTTC. The J gene is TRBJ1-2, the V gene TRBV10-3; a possible D gene is TRBD1 (6 bases). The CDR3 is 15 amino acids. The V gene lost 6 bases and the J gene lost 0 bases, with 14 bases spanning the gap. Germline V gene lookup returns CDR1 ENHRY and CDR2 SYGVKD.

CDR3 nucleotide sequence: TGTGCCAGCAGTCCAGACTTTGCCGGGACAGAAATTGAAAAACTGTTTTTT. Encoded protein: CASSPDFAGTEIEKLFF. This sequence joins TRBV27 and TRBJ1-4, with 7 positions matching TRBD1. The CDR3 contains 17 residues. V gave up 5 bases and J gave up 7 bases; unmatched junction bases: 16. Germline V lookup: CDR1 MNHEY, CDR2 SMNVEV (reference sequence). The full variable domain, its missing parts supplied by reference TRBV27 and TRBJ1-4, is EAQVTQNPRYLITVTGKKLTVTCSQNMNHEYMSWYRQDPGLGLRQIYYSMNVEVTDKGDVPEGYKVSRKEKRNFPLILESPSPNQTSLYFCASSPDFAGTEIEKLFFGSGTQLSVL.

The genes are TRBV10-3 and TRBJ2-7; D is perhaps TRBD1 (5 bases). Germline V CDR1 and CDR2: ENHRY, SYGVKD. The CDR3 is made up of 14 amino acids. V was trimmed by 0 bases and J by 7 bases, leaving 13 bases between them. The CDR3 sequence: CAISESRGLGEQYF. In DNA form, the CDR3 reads TGTGCCATCAGTGAGTCTAGGGGTCTGGGAGAGCAGTACTTC.

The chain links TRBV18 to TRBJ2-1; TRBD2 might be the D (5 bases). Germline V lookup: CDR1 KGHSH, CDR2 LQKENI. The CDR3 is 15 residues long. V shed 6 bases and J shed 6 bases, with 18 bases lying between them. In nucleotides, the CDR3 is TGTGCCAGCTCGGATATGGCCCCGGCGGGCAATGAGCAGTTCTTC. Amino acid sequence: CASSDMAPAGNEQFF.

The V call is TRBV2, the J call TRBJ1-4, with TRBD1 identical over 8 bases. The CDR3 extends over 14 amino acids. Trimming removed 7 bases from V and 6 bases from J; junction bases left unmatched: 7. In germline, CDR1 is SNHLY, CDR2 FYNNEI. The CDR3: CASNNQGADEKLFF. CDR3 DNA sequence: TGTGCCAGCAATAACCAGGGGGCGGATGAAAAACTGTTTTTT.

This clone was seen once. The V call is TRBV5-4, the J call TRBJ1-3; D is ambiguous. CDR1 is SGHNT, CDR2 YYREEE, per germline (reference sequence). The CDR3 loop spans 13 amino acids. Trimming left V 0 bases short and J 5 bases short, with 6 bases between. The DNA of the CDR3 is TGTGCCAGCAGCTTGGACGGTAGAAACACCATATATTTT. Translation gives CASSLDGRNTIYF. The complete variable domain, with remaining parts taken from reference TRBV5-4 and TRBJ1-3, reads ETGVTQSPTHLIKTRGQQVTLRCSSQSGHNTVSWYQQALGQGPQFIFQYYREEENGRGNFPPRFSGLQFPNYSSELNVNALELDDSALYLCASSLDGRNTIYFGEGSWLTVV.

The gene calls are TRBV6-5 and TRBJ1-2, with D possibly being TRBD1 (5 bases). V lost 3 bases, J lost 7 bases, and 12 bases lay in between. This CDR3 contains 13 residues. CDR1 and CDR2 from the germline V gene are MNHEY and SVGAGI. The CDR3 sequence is CASSYEGNGGYTF. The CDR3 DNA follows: TGTGCCAGCAGTTATGAGGGGAATGGTGGCTACACCTTC.